This TCR beta chain was found in a study of T-cell memory formation after mild COVID-19. Study-level information: The two donors had largely donor-specific TCR clusters. Notes on the study in general: The finding that pre-infection memory included some responding clones suggested that cross-reactive memory joined. Day 15 to 85 contracting clones showed balanced CD4/CD8; day 15 to 37 expanders favored CD4+.

Trimming took 3 bases from V and 10 from J, leaving 34 bases between them. The CDR3 runs to 20 residues. This clonotype was recorded a few times. The antigen remains undetermined. Constant-segment-primed 5'RACE gave TCR alpha and TCR beta cDNA libraries with sample barcodes and UMIs. TCRdb analysed the 5' RACE reads with MiXCR anew, one entry per CDR3 protein. The sample holds about 390,000 distinct CDR3 sequences, about a sixth seen once. This clonotype originated in a man between 18 and 29 years old who had mild COVID-19 (a few samples of this study predate the infection). Cell type and time point are not known. The V gene is TRBV12-3 or TRBV12-4, the J gene TRBJ2-1; D is uncertain. The sequencing sample was made of PBMCs or a T cell subset sorted from them (not recorded which). The CDR3 here is CASSFDRLRSGVRSWLEQFF. Written as DNA, the CDR3 is TGTGCCAGCAGTTTCGATCGCCTTCGTTCTGGGGTTCGTTCCTGGCTGGAGCAGTTCTTC.